These 23 T cell receptor beta chains share one sample of origin, sequenced in a study of CD8+CD57+ T cells in acquired aplastic anemia. The template for TCR beta VDJ and CDR3 sequence profiling was genomic DNA. TCRdb reanalysed the reads using MiXCR and keeps one entry per CDR3 protein. The data hold 200,000 or so distinct CDR3 sequences, with around 45% observed a single time. Patients included in sequencing had previously demonstrated CD8+CD57+ cell expansion by flow cytometry. The sequenced material came from sorted CD4+, CD8+, or CD8+CD57+ T cells (not recorded which) from PBMCs. The receptors originated from a human donor with aplastic anemia.

This clonotype was seen ten or more times. The gene calls are TRBV20-1 and TRBJ1-5; 8 bases align to TRBD1. Per germline, CDR1 DFQATT and CDR2 SNEGSKA (reference sequence). V lost 4 bases, J lost 5 bases, and 7 bases stayed unmatched. This CDR3 has 14 residues. CDR3 region: CSATPGQVHQPQHF. DNA for the CDR3: TGCAGTGCTACACCGGGACAGGTCCATCAGCCCCAGCATTTT.

The genes are TRBV10-3 and TRBJ2-2, with D possibly TRBD1 on 5 matching bases. Germline loops: CDR1 ENHRY, CDR2 SYGVKD. This CDR3 has 13 amino acids. V lost 8 bases and J 2 bases, leaving 9 bases between the germline ends. CDR3 coding DNA: TGTGCCATCGGCACAGGCAACACCGGGGAGCTGTTTTTT. This translates into CAIGTGNTGELFF.

V usage is TRBV20-1 and J usage is TRBJ1-2, with TRBD1 matching 8 bases. The CDR3 is made up of 14 amino acids. Germline loops: CDR1 DFQATT, CDR2 SNEGSKA (reference sequence). V was clipped by 4 bases and J by 1 base; unmatched bases: 5. Here the CDR3 reads CSATGTGLNYGYTF. CDR3 nucleotide sequence: TGCAGTGCTACCGGGACAGGACTTAACTATGGCTACACCTTC.

Turning to this clonotype: This may be a read error: a much more frequent sequence differs by one nucleotide. CDR3 protein: CASSVSGTGGTGQYF. CDR3 nucleotide sequence: TGTGCCAGCAGCGTAAGTGGGACAGGGGGCACCGGGCAGTACTTC. V usage is TRBV9 and J usage is TRBJ2-1, with 12 bases matching TRBD1. The J call may be wrong; the DNA end is better matched by TRBJ2-7. From germline, CDR1 is SGDLS and CDR2 YYNGEE. The CDR3 loop spans 15 amino acids.

There are many counts of this clonotype. V usage is TRBV2 and J usage is TRBJ1-1, with D perhaps matching TRBD1 (6 bases). Germline loops: CDR1 SNHLY, CDR2 FYNNEI. The CDR3 has 17 residues. V lost 6 bases to trimming and J lost 1 base, with 21 bases between them. The CDR3 loop is CASSGGGWLSKNTEAFF. CDR3 bases: TGTGCCAGCAGCGGAGGGGGGTGGCTCTCTAAGAACACTGAAGCTTTCTTT.

This clonotype was counted ten times or more. The J gene is TRBJ2-1, the V gene TRBV7-3; possibly TRBD1 for D (6 bases). CDR1 is SGHTA, CDR2 FQGTGA, per germline. Trimming cost V 5 bases and J 2 bases, with 10 bases left between them. This CDR3 comprises 14 residues. The CDR3 loop is CASSTGTPYNEQFF. CDR3 DNA sequence: TGTGCCAGCAGCACGGGGACACCCTACAATGAGCAGTTCTTC.

This sequence joins TRBV7-3 and TRBJ2-5, with TRBD2 identical over 11 bases. The CDR3 is 16 residues long. Germline assignment: CDR1 SGHTA and CDR2 FQGTGA. V shed 5 bases and J 2 bases; nucleotides not matched to a gene: 7. The DNA of the CDR3 is TGTGCCAGCAGCGTGACCGGGACTAGCGGACAAGAGACCCAGTACTTC. Translation: CASSVTGTSGQETQYF.

In this sample, this clonotype turned up a few times. CDR3 in DNA: TGCAGCGCAGGACCCGGGAGCTACGAGCAGTACTTC. Protein: CSAGPGSYEQYF. The V gene is TRBV29-1, the J gene TRBJ2-7; a possible D gene is TRBD2 (6 bases). The length of the CDR3 is 12 residues. The germline V and J ends were trimmed by 7 bases and 3 bases, with 13 bases remaining between them. Germline V gene lookup returns CDR1 SQVTM and CDR2 ANQGSEA.

J is TRBJ1-5 and V is TRBV19; D perhaps matches TRBD1 (5 bases). CDR1 and CDR2 from the germline V gene are LNHDA and SQIVND (reference sequence). V was shortened by 4 bases and J by 9 bases, with 13 bases between the two germline ends. This CDR3 is 13 amino acids long. CDR3 coding DNA: TGTGCCAGTAGTACGGGACTCAGCGGGCCCCAGCATTTT. Amino acid sequence: CASSTGLSGPQHF. Variable domain in full (rest from reference TRBV19 and TRBJ1-5): DGGITQSPKYLFRKEGQNVTLSCEQNLNHDAMYWYRQDPGQGLRLIYYSQIVNDFQKGDIAEGYSVSREKKESFPLTVTSAQKNPTAFYLCASSTGLSGPQHFGDGTRLSIL.

A remark on this clonotype: Compared with germline, one end of the junction differs, possibly owing to a read error. V usage is TRBV15 and J usage is TRBJ1-2; no reliable D call. The CDR3 has 13 residues. Germline loops: CDR1 LNHNV, CDR2 YYDKDF (reference sequence). The CDR3: CATSREVGYGYAF. The CDR3 nucleotides read TGTGCCACCAGCAGAGAAGTCGGCTATGGCTACGCCTTC.

Concerning this clonotype: One end of the junction is discordant with germline, which a read error may explain. V is TRBV20-1 and J is TRBJ2-7, with 7 bases fitting TRBD1. The germline CDR1 and CDR2 sequences are DFQATT and SNEGSKA (reference sequence). The CDR3 length is 13 residues. CDR3 region: CSAGEGQTYEQYF. DNA for the CDR3: TGCAGTGCTGGAGAGGGACAGACCTACGAGCAGTACTTC.

This clonotype was detected once. The J gene is TRBJ2-3, the V gene TRBV11-1; D is possibly TRBD1 or TRBD2 (5 bases each). Germline V gene sequence: CDR1 SGHAT, CDR2 FQDESV (reference sequence). Trimming removed 4 bases from V and 8 bases from J, with 34 bases in between. This CDR3 has 20 residues. The CDR3 loop is CASSYRNTAYRPSAGGTQYF. The CDR3 DNA follows: TGTGCCAGCAGCTACAGGAATACTGCGTACCGCCCGAGCGCGGGCGGTACGCAGTATTTT.

There are many counts of this clonotype. The rearrangement uses TRBV19 and TRBJ1-1; D gene ambiguous. The CDR3 covers 15 residues. The germline V gene encodes CDR1 LNHDA and CDR2 SQIVND (reference sequence). V dropped 4 bases and J dropped 0 bases, with 12 bases sitting between them. CDR3 coding DNA: TGTGCCAGTAGTAAGTTTGTCACGATGAACACTGAAGCTTTCTTT. Its translation is CASSKFVTMNTEAFF.

This clonotype showed up just a few times. At one boundary the junction diverges from the germline segment, which might be a read error. This chain connects TRBV15 to TRBJ2-1; the D gene is possibly TRBD2 (6 bases). The germline V gene encodes CDR1 LNHNV and CDR2 YYDKDF (reference sequence). The CDR3 is 12 residues long. The CDR3 protein is CASSLTRTEQFF. For the CDR3, the DNA is TGTGCCAGCAGCCTGACTAGGACTGAGCAGTTCTTC.

With regard to this clonotype: One base away lies a much larger clone, so this may be a sequencing read error. The conserved phenylalanine or tryptophan is not found at the CDR3 terminus, so this likely reflects a read error. V and J are TRBV20-1 and TRBJ2-1; D uncertain. V shed 1 base and J shed 2 bases, with 15 bases lying between them. This CDR3 has 16 residues. The germline V gene encodes CDR1 DFQATT and CDR2 SNEGSKA (reference sequence). CDR3 sequence reads: CSARGVQARAYNEQFL. CDR3 in DNA: TGCAGTGCTAGAGGCGTGCAAGCGAGAGCCTACAATGAGCAGTTCCTC.

This clonotype was recorded many times. The CDR3 is CASSLAGPARKETQYF. The CDR3 nucleotides read TGCGCCAGCAGCTTGGCCGGACCAGCAAGGAAAGAGACCCAGTACTTC. This chain uses TRBV5-1 with TRBJ2-5; unclear D gene. Germline V gene sequence: CDR1 SGHRS, CDR2 YFSETQ. V was pared by 0 bases and J by 3 bases, with 15 bases between. The CDR3 extends over 16 amino acids.

This clonotype was detected many times. This chain joins TRBV2 and TRBJ1-1; the D is unclear. The germline V and J ends were trimmed by 5 bases and 4 bases, with 11 bases remaining between them. This CDR3 has 13 residues. CDR1 and CDR2 (germline): SNHLY, FYNNEI. CDR3 amino acids: CASSFEVTTEAFF. Written as DNA, the CDR3 is TGTGCCAGCAGTTTCGAGGTTACCACTGAAGCTTTCTTT.

This clonotype was observed many times. The rearrangement joins TRBV11-2 to TRBJ1-1; weak D call: TRBD1 (5 bases). Trimming stripped 1 base from V and 7 bases from J, with 10 bases between. This CDR3 contains 13 residues. Germline V lookup: CDR1 SGHAT, CDR2 FQNNGV. Here the CDR3 reads CASSLGQSLEAFF. The CDR3 DNA follows: TGTGCCAGCAGCTTAGGACAGAGTCTTGAAGCTTTCTTT.

The V call is TRBV9, the J call TRBJ2-7; TRBD2 might be the D (6 bases). The V and J ends lost 0 bases and 3 bases respectively, with 13 bases between them. Germline values: CDR1 SGDLS, CDR2 YYNGEE. This CDR3 has 15 residues. CDR3 protein: CASSVGTAGSYEQYF. The CDR3 nucleotides read TGTGCCAGCAGCGTAGGAACGGCGGGGAGCTACGAGCAGTACTTC.

The sample holds many counts of this clonotype. V and J are TRBV15 and TRBJ2-3; D is undetermined. The CDR3 is made up of 13 amino acids. V was clipped by 0 bases and J by 5 bases, with 6 bases between them. Germline CDR1 LNHNV, CDR2 YYDKDF (reference sequence). CDR3 sequence (DNA): TGTGCCACCAGCAGAGATGTGGGAGATACGCAGTATTTT. It specifies CATSRDVGDTQYF. The full variable domain, rest sourced from reference TRBV15 and TRBJ2-3, is DAMVIQNPRYQVTQFGKPVTLSCSQTLNHNVMYWYQQKSSQAPKLLFHYYDKDFNNEADTPDNFQSRRPNTSFCFLDIRSPGLGDTAMYLCATSRDVGDTQYFGPGTRLTVL.

The chain joins TRBV19 to TRBJ2-5; 10 bases match TRBD2. CDR3 size: 16 residues. V lost 0 bases to trimming and J lost 3 bases; unmatched junction nucleotides: 4. Germline V gives CDR1 LNHDA, CDR2 SQIVND (reference sequence). The CDR3: CASSIDLAGVEETQYF. In nucleotides, the CDR3 is TGTGCCAGTAGTATAGATCTAGCGGGGGTCGAAGAGACCCAGTACTTC.

The chain combines TRBV5-1 with TRBJ2-7; TRBD2 matches 8 bases. The germline gives CDR1 SGHRS, CDR2 YFSETQ. There are 15 residues in the CDR3. V shed 4 bases, J shed 3 bases, and the junction held 9 bases outside the gene matches. The CDR3 nucleotides read TGCGCCAGCAGCGGACTTAGCGGGGTAAACTACGAGCAGTACTTC. This translates into CASSGLSGVNYEQYF.

V usage is TRBV2 and J usage is TRBJ1-5; D remains unclear. This CDR3 comprises 13 residues. Germline CDR1 reads SNHLY; CDR2 reads FYNNEI. V was trimmed by 4 bases and J by 6 bases, leaving 10 bases between them. CDR3 protein: CASSGVGGQPQHF. CDR3 bases: TGTGCCAGCAGTGGCGTGGGAGGTCAGCCCCAGCATTTT.